Below are 17 T cell receptor beta chains sequenced from a single sample in a study of vaccination effects on CD4 cells after COVID-19. This table comes from immunoSEQ multiplex PCR, and its TCRdb copy is limited to in-frame clones, with some not included. The sample has more than 35,000 clones; about two thirds are singletons. For these receptors, no antigen is known. ViraFEST expansion of antigen-specific CD4+ T cells with viral peptide pools preceded sequencing. With about ten days of culture completed, CD4+ T cells were isolated. Infection with SARS-CoV-2 occurred in the person between March and December 2020, and PCR confirmed it. The specimen comprised CD4+ T cells from PBMCs cultured with HCoV-NL63 spike peptides, sampled before COVID-19 vaccination. Receptors originate from a human donor who had a prior SARS-CoV-2 infection.

The chain links TRBV5-5 to TRBJ2-7, with a tentative D call TRBD1 (6 bases). This CDR3 spans 15 amino acids. Trimming took off 4 bases at V and 0 bases at J, with 14 bases between the two ends. The germline gives CDR1 SGHKS, CDR2 YYEKEE (reference sequence). CDR3 DNA: TGTGCCAGCAGCGGGGCGGACAGCAACTCCTACGAGCAGTACTTC. Protein product: CASSGADSNSYEQYF.

V usage is TRBV6-1 and J usage is TRBJ2-7; D possibly uses TRBD1 or TRBD2 (7 bases each). Between the trimmed V and J ends, which lost 0 bases and 6 bases, there was a span of 18 bases. This CDR3 has 16 residues. In germline, CDR1 is MNHNS, CDR2 SASEGT. The CDR3, as DNA: TGTGCCAGCAGTGAAGCGAGGGGGGGACAGTCCCGCGAGCAGTACTTC. It specifies CASSEARGGQSREQYF.

The chain employs TRBV2 and TRBJ1-4, with TRBD1 matching over 7 bases. The CDR3 runs to 15 residues. The germline gives CDR1 SNHLY, CDR2 FYNNEI. V lost 0 bases and J lost 10; bases outside the gene matches: 8. The CDR3: CASSEAQGGGGKLFF. In DNA form, the CDR3 reads TGTGCCAGCAGTGAAGCGCAAGGGGGCGGTGGAAAACTGTTTTTT.

This chain joins TRBV2 and TRBJ2-6, with TRBD1 matching 7 bases. The CDR3 covers 15 residues. Germline V gene sequence: CDR1 SNHLY, CDR2 FYNNEI. Trimming cost V 8 bases and J 0 bases; bases outside gene matches: 4. CDR3 residues: CASGQERSGANVLTF. Here the CDR3 DNA reads TGTGCCAGCGGACAGGAGCGCTCTGGGGCCAACGTCCTGACTTTC.

The V call is TRBV5-1, the J call TRBJ2-2; tentative D call: TRBD2 (6 bases). This CDR3 spans 14 amino acids. With 6 bases removed from V and 0 bases from J, the gap between germline ends came to 9 bases. Germline CDR1 SGHRS, CDR2 YFSETQ. The CDR3: CASKRAPNTGELFF. The CDR3 bases are TGCGCCAGCAAGCGGGCTCCGAACACCGGGGAGCTGTTTTTT. Together with reference TRBV5-1 and TRBJ2-2, the CDR3 gives the full variable domain: KAGVTQTPRYLIKTRGQQVTLSCSPISGHRSVSWYQQTPGQGLQFLFEYFSETQRNKGNFPGRFSGRQFSNSRSEMNVSTLELGDSALYLCASKRAPNTGELFFGEGSRLTVL.

In regard to this clone: Relative to the germline gene, one junction end is altered; a read error may explain this. The gene calls are TRBV6-2 or TRBV6-3 and TRBJ2-3; 8 bases match TRBD2. CDR3 length equals 19 residues. Per the germline V gene, CDR1 is MNHEY and CDR2 is SVGEGT. CDR3 sequence reads: CASSHSVGGRNPRTDTQYF. The CDR3 DNA reads TGTGCCAGCAGTCACTCGGTGGGCGGGAGGAATCCTCGCACAGATACGCAGTATTTT.

This clone has just one count. The rearrangement links TRBV19 to TRBJ2-1; 10 positions match TRBD2. CDR3 size: 16 residues. Germline V CDR1 and CDR2: LNHDA, SQIVND (reference sequence). J lost 7 bases, V lost 0 bases, and 6 bases had no gene match. CDR3 sequence: CASSIDSSGSENEQFF. The DNA of the CDR3 is TGTGCCAGTAGTATAGATTCTAGCGGGAGCGAGAATGAGCAGTTCTTC.

This clone has only a few counts. The rearrangement links TRBV7-2 to TRBJ2-7, with 9 positions matching TRBD2. The CDR3 loop spans 16 amino acids. The germline gives CDR1 SGHTA, CDR2 FQGNSA. Unmatched junction bases numbered 8, after V lost 2 bases and J lost 3 bases. DNA of the CDR3: TGTGCCAGCAGCTTACGAGCGGGAGGCTTGGGCTACGAGCAGTACTTC. Amino acid sequence: CASSLRAGGLGYEQYF.

Only a few counts were recorded for this clone. The chain recombines TRBV5-1 with TRBJ1-4; 7 bases fit TRBD1. The germline CDR1 and CDR2 sequences are SGHRS and YFSETQ. The CDR3 is 17 amino acids. J was trimmed by 6 bases and V by 1 base; bases with no gene match: 12. Written as DNA, the CDR3 is TGCGCCAGCAGCTTGTGGGCAGGGGGGTCTTCGGATGAAAAACTGTTTTTT. It specifies CASSLWAGGSSDEKLFF.

The gene calls are TRBV5-4 and TRBJ2-7; D possibly corresponds to TRBD1 (7 bases). CDR3 length: 16 amino acids. The ends were cut back, 3 bases at V and 6 bases at J, with 22 bases in the middle. Germline values: CDR1 SGHNT, CDR2 YYREEE (reference sequence). CDR3 sequence reads: CASSWTDRELRGEQYF. The CDR3 region has the DNA TGTGCCAGCAGCTGGACCGACAGGGAGTTGCGGGGCGAGCAGTACTTC.

This clone was detected a few times. The chain joins TRBV5-1 to TRBJ2-1, with 13 bases lining up with TRBD2. The CDR3 is 15 amino acids. With 4 bases clipped from V and 10 bases from J, the junction kept 8 bases outside the gene matches. Germline CDR1 is SGHRS and CDR2 is YFSETQ. CDR3 DNA sequence: TGCGCCAGCAGCATCGCCGGACTAGCGGGGGTGGAGCAGTTCTTC. Its translation: CASSIAGLAGVEQFF.

This clone was observed a few times. The chain employs TRBV4-1 and TRBJ1-6; D is perhaps TRBD1 (6 bases). This CDR3 is 14 amino acids long. The V end was cut by 1 base, the J end by 14 bases, with 15 bases between. From germline, CDR1 is MGHRA and CDR2 YSYEKL. CDR3 DNA: TGCGCCAGCAGCCAAGCGGGGGCCGGTTTGTCCCTCCACTTT. As protein: CASSQAGAGLSLHF.

The V and J genes are TRBV15 and TRBJ2-1, with 8 positions matching TRBD2. Germline assignment: CDR1 LNHNV and CDR2 YYDKDF (reference sequence). The CDR3 covers 13 residues. V lost 5 bases to trimming and J lost 8 bases; unmatched junction nucleotides: 5. The CDR3 DNA reads as TGTGCCACCAGCGGGACTAGTCTTTATGAGCAGTTCTTC. Protein product: CATSGTSLYEQFF. Complete variable domain (other parts from reference TRBV15 and TRBJ2-1): DAMVIQNPRYQVTQFGKPVTLSCSQTLNHNVMYWYQQKSSQAPKLLFHYYDKDFNNEADTPDNFQSRRPNTSFCFLDIRSPGLGDTAMYLCATSGTSLYEQFFGPGTRLTVL.

This chain uses TRBV9 with TRBJ2-7; 8 nucleotides match TRBD2. Unmatched junction bases numbered 10, after V lost 7 bases and J lost 4 bases. The CDR3 loop spans 14 amino acids. Looked up from germline, CDR1 is SGDLS and CDR2 is YYNGEE. The CDR3 here is CASGPAGDRYEQYF. In nucleotides, the CDR3 is TGTGCCAGCGGTCCAGCGGGAGATAGGTACGAGCAGTACTTC. Based on the CDR3 plus reference TRBV9 and TRBJ2-7, the full variable domain is DSGVTQTPKHLITATGQRVTLRCSPRSGDLSVYWYQQSLDQGLQFLIQYYNGEERAKGNILERFSAQQFPDLHSELNLSSLELGDSALYFCASGPAGDRYEQYFGPGTRLTVT.

The chain carries TRBV6-2 or TRBV6-3 and TRBJ2-1; D might be TRBD2 (5 bases). The CDR3 covers 15 residues. Trimming took off 5 bases at V and 0 bases at J, with 11 bases between the two ends. Looked up from germline, CDR1 is MNHEY and CDR2 is SVGEGT. The CDR3 region is CASSLLGVSYNEQFF. The DNA for the CDR3 is TGTGCCAGCAGTCTACTAGGTGTCTCCTACAATGAGCAGTTCTTC.

This clone appeared a few times. CDR3 nucleotides: TGCAGCGCCCAAAACACTGAAGCTTTCTTT. This codes for CSAQNTEAFF. The chain links TRBV29-1 to TRBJ1-1; D gene ambiguous. The CDR3 totals 10 residues. Between the trimmed V and J ends, which lost 7 bases and 2 bases, there was a span of 5 bases. Germline loops: CDR1 SQVTM, CDR2 ANQGSEA.

The rearrangement links TRBV19 to TRBJ1-1; 9 nucleotides line up with TRBD1. The trim removed 5 bases at V and 11 bases at J, leaving 9 bases unmatched. Germline V gene data show CDR1 as LNHDA and CDR2 as SQIVND (reference sequence). The CDR3 consists of 13 residues. In nucleotides, the CDR3 is TGTGCCAGTAGTTCCCGGGACAGGGAGAGGGCTTTCTTT. Translation: CASSSRDRERAFF.